These 4 T cell receptor beta chains were all obtained from the same sample, sequenced in a study of cytomegalovirus exposure and HLA in healthy donors. The PCR employed 60 Vbeta primers together with 13 Jbeta primers. Only in-frame clones appear in the TCRdb table, and some are missing; sequencing was by immunoSEQ multiplex PCR. The table includes 160,000 or so clones, roughly 79% detected once. Sequenced input: PBMCs. These receptors came from a woman in her 50s in good health and CMV-seronegative.

J is TRBJ1-1 and V is TRBV28, with a weak D call TRBD1 (6 bases). V was shortened by 6 bases and J by 0 bases, with 11 bases between the two germline ends. The CDR3 sequence is 14 residues long. Germline V CDR1 and CDR2: MDHEN, SYDVKM. CDR3 region: CASRPEGVNTEAFF. CDR3 coding DNA: TGTGCCAGCAGGCCTGAGGGGGTGAACACTGAAGCTTTCTTT.

The chain couples TRBV18 to TRBJ1-4; D gene unclear. This CDR3 is 13 amino acids long. Germline V gives CDR1 KGHSH, CDR2 LQKENI. The V end lost 3 bases, the J end lost 4 bases, and 6 bases lay between the germline ends. The CDR3 bases are TGTGCCAGCTCACCTGACAATAATGAAAAACTGTTTTTT. Its translation is CASSPDNNEKLFF. The whole variable domain, filled in from reference TRBV18 and TRBJ1-4, reads NAGVMQNPRHLVRRRGQEARLRCSPMKGHSHVYWYRQLPEEGLKFMVYLQKENIIDESGMPKERFSAEFPKEGPSILRIQQVVRGDSAAYFCASSPDNNEKLFFGSGTQLSVL.

This chain links TRBV10-3 with TRBJ1-2; D perhaps matches TRBD1 (6 bases). This CDR3 is built from 17 residues. V was pared by 5 bases and J by 5 bases, with 24 bases between. Per germline, CDR1 ENHRY and CDR2 SYGVKD. This chain's CDR3 is CAISTTGQGNPLYGYTF. The CDR3 nucleotides read TGTGCCATCAGTACCACGGGGCAGGGGAACCCATTGTATGGCTACACCTTC.

The chain employs TRBV7-6 and TRBJ2-3; the match to TRBD2 covers 9 bases. Germline loops: CDR1 SGHVS, CDR2 FNYEAQ. CDR3 length equals 18 residues. V gave up 4 bases and J gave up 0 bases; unmatched junction bases: 11. Here the CDR3 reads CASSSLAGKGRSTDTQYF. The CDR3 coding sequence is TGTGCCAGCAGCTCCCTAGCGGGAAAGGGCAGGAGCACAGATACGCAGTATTTT.